These T cell receptor beta chains were read from a single sample in a study of blood T cell repertoires in COVID-19. The protocol was immunoSEQ multiplex PCR, while the TCRdb copy is restricted to in-frame clones and leaves out a portion. The sample includes 200,000 to 250,000 clones, over 80% of them seen just once. Sequenced: peripheral blood. These receptors were taken from a human donor in a cohort sampled during active COVID-19. The conserved cysteine and the conserved F or W are not part of the CDR3 here.

V,J,CDR3
TRBV6-5,TRBJ1-4,ASTWGQGNEKLF
TRBV9,TRBJ2-5,ASSAAGGREGETQY
TRBV12-3/TRBV12-4,TRBJ1-2,ASSLGQSLDYT
TRBV29-1,TRBJ1-5,SVAGGDGNQPQH
TRBV27,TRBJ2-7,ASSTQGVGSYEQY
TRBV24-1,TRBJ2-2,ATSDDSTGELF
TRBV7-2,TRBJ2-7,ASSSGTGPYEQY
TRBV5-4,TRBJ2-7,ASSRIGYRTSDPYEQY
TRBV21-1,TRBJ1-2,ASSKGPGANYGYT
TRBV7-9,TRBJ2-1,ASSFRNGRAEEQF
TRBV2,TRBJ2-2,ASSRTSGFTGELF
TRBV5-8,TRBJ2-5,ASSPGEAPETQY
TRBV13,TRBJ2-7,ASSLESPPEGGSYEQY
TRBV2,TRBJ1-5,ASRTGTGAVNQPQH
TRBV2,TRBJ1-4,ASNAGGNEKLF
TRBV28,TRBJ2-7,ASSRTGQGEQY
TRBV11-1,TRBJ2-5,ASSPRDSQETQY
TRBV12-5,TRBJ1-4,ASGLAGGNEKLF
TRBV18,TRBJ1-1,ASSLQTYPNTEAF
TRBV7-9,TRBJ2-7,ASSLVVGTSWEQY
TRBV3-1/TRBV3-2,TRBJ2-4,ASSQGARQGSIQY
TRBV27,TRBJ2-4,ASSPIAGGSKNIQY
TRBV5-4,TRBJ2-7,ASSLGNRAYEQY
TRBV6-5,TRBJ1-1,ASIWNRVMNTEAF
TRBV19,TRBJ1-5,ASSLGGPNQPQH
TRBV7-8,TRBJ1-2,ASSRSAQGARRYT
TRBV4-1,TRBJ1-1,ASSQETGWNAF
TRBV5-4,TRBJ2-4,ASSFFTSSGGPSKNIQY